This T cell receptor beta chain was found in a study of OX40 agonist ivuxolimab in advanced cancers. About the study: The patients received ivuxolimab by intravenous route every 2 weeks at 0.01 to 10 mg/kg. With a range of 23 to 79, age averaged approximately 54 years, and nearly 85% were male.

Trimming removed 7 bases at V and 7 bases at J, with 10 bases between. Per germline, CDR1 MNHEY and CDR2 SVGAGI. The CDR3 extends over 11 amino acids. Measured with immunoSEQ multiplex PCR; TCRdb has only the in-frame clones, and not every one. The table records fewer than 30,000 clones, roughly 87% of them present only once. Systemic immunosuppression or autoimmune disease history was grounds to exclude patients. Blood samples were obtained at baseline, cycle 4 day 1, and cycle 7 day 1. The chain uses TRBV6-5 and TRBJ2-5, with D uncertain. This TCR came from an adult with an advanced solid tumor such as melanoma, head and neck, liver or kidney cancer. The sample consisted of CD4+ or CD8+ T cells sorted from blood, taken in a trial of the OX40 agonist ivuxolimab. The chain's CDR3 is CASMSIVTQYF. CDR3 DNA sequence: TGTGCCAGCATGAGCATTGTGACCCAGTACTTC.